Below, 28 T cell receptor beta chains from the same sample are listed, as sequenced in a study of blood T cell repertoires in COVID-19. TCRdb's table, derived via immunoSEQ multiplex PCR, lists solely in-frame clones and lacks some. The data contain some 180,000 clones, around nine tenths of them singletons. The sample was peripheral blood. These receptors all come from a woman aged 80 or older with COVID-19, enrolled during active disease.

The V and J genes are TRBV5-1 and TRBJ2-3; 7 nucleotides match TRBD2. Germline V gene data show CDR1 as SGHRS and CDR2 as YFSETQ. Trimming at V came to 4 bases and at J to 3 bases, leaving 11 bases not matched to a gene. This CDR3 region has 16 residues. In DNA form, the CDR3 reads TGCGCCAGCAGCCCCATGGGGAGCGGGACTACAGATACGCAGTATTTT. This gives the protein CASSPMGSGTTDTQYF.

The chain has TRBV27 and TRBJ2-7, with 8 bases lining up with TRBD2. Germline V CDR1 and CDR2: MNHEY, SMNVEV (reference sequence). With V trimmed by 8 bases and J by 4 bases, 7 bases remained unmatched. The CDR3 runs to 13 residues. The CDR3 DNA follows: TGTGCCAGCGGCGGGACTAGTCAATACGAGCAGTACTTC. Its protein product is CASGGTSQYEQYF.

This chain connects TRBV28 to TRBJ2-7, with TRBD1 identical over 11 bases. This CDR3 is 14 amino acids long. Unmatched junction bases numbered 10, after V lost 6 bases and J lost 9 bases. From germline, CDR1 is MDHEN and CDR2 SYDVKM. CDR3 sequence: CASSLPGQGVGQYF. Here the CDR3 DNA reads TGTGCCAGCAGCCTTCCGGGACAGGGGGTGGGGCAGTACTTC. The entire variable domain, with the rest obtained from reference TRBV28 and TRBJ2-7, is as follows: DVKVTQSSRYLVKRTGEKVFLECVQDMDHENMFWYRQDPGLGLRLIYFSYDVKMKEKGDIPEGYSVSREKKERFSLILESASTNQTSMYLCASSLPGQGVGQYFGPGTRLTVT.

The chain uses TRBV9 and TRBJ2-3, with 9 bases identical to TRBD2. CDR1 is SGDLS, CDR2 YYNGEE, per germline. V trimming: 3 bases; J trimming: 2 bases; junction bases outside the gene matches: 7. CDR3 size: 16 residues. The CDR3: CASSAISGSSTDTQYF. CDR3 sequence (DNA): TGTGCCAGCAGCGCCATTAGCGGGAGCTCCACAGATACGCAGTATTTT.

The chain employs TRBV7-2 and TRBJ1-1; 7 bases agree with TRBD1. CDR3 length equals 12 residues. Germline lookup yields CDR1 SGHTA and CDR2 FQGNSA. J gave up 4 bases and V 11 bases, and 7 bases lay outside the gene matches. The CDR3 DNA reads TGTGCCTCCAGGGGGACCACCACTGAAGCTTTCTTT. Protein sequence: CASRGTTTEAFF.

The chain is built from TRBV9 and TRBJ1-2; D possibly corresponds to TRBD1 (6 bases). Trimming cost V 2 bases and J 8 bases, with 16 bases left between them. The length of the CDR3 is 14 residues. Germline loops: CDR1 SGDLS, CDR2 YYNGEE. CDR3 in amino acids: CASSVTGGRGGYTF. The CDR3 DNA reads TGTGCCAGCAGCGTGACCGGGGGGCGAGGAGGCTACACCTTC.

This clone has only one observation. The rearrangement links TRBV3-1 (or the pseudogene TRBV3-2) to TRBJ2-2, with 9 bases lining up with TRBD1. The ends lost 4 bases at V and 0 bases at J; junction bases unmatched: 9. The CDR3 loop spans 18 amino acids. The germline gives CDR1 LGHDT, CDR2 YNNKEL (reference sequence). The CDR3 DNA reads TGTGCCAGCAGCCGTAAACAGGGGGCTAGCGCGAACACCGGGGAGCTGTTTTTT. Protein product: CASSRKQGASANTGELFF.

V and J are TRBV7-2 and TRBJ1-1; possibly TRBD1 for D (5 bases). This CDR3 has 15 amino acids. V shed 4 bases and J shed 5 bases, with 17 bases lying between them. From germline, CDR1 is SGHTA and CDR2 FQGNSA. CDR3 loop: CASSSSGAGRTEAFF. In nucleotides, the CDR3 is TGTGCCAGCAGCTCCAGCGGGGCAGGGAGGACTGAAGCTTTCTTT.

This chain connects TRBV5-6 to TRBJ1-5; D is ambiguous. V was clipped by 0 bases and J by 3 bases, with 10 bases between them. Per the germline V gene, CDR1 is SGHDT and CDR2 is YYEEEE. CDR3 length equals 15 residues. CDR3 bases: TGTGCCAGCAGCTTGGCGGCAGGTAACAATCAGCCCCAGCATTTT. Translated: CASSLAAGNNQPQHF.

This clone was counted only a few times. This sample also contains other DNA sequences that code for the same CDR3. V is TRBV7-2 and J is TRBJ2-7, with 7 bases lining up with TRBD1. With 5 bases clipped from V and 2 bases from J, the junction kept 6 bases outside the gene matches. Germline-derived CDR1 and CDR2 are SGHTA and FQGNSA. CDR3 length equals 14 residues. CDR3 protein: CASSNRQGTYEQYF. CDR3 in DNA: TGTGCCAGCAGCAATAGACAGGGTACCTACGAGCAGTACTTC.

This chain uses TRBV19 with TRBJ1-5; 7 nucleotides line up with TRBD1. Germline lookup yields CDR1 LNHDA and CDR2 SQIVND (reference sequence). The J segment lost 1 base and the V segment lost 6 bases, leaving 6 bases of the junction unmatched. This CDR3 is built from 15 residues. This CDR3 is CASRGDRDSNQPQHF. DNA for the CDR3: TGTGCCAGTAGGGGCGACAGGGACAGCAATCAGCCCCAGCATTTT.

V usage is TRBV7-9 and J usage is TRBJ1-6, with 7 bases aligning to TRBD1. Per germline, CDR1 SEHNR and CDR2 FQNEAQ (reference sequence). With V trimmed by 4 bases and J by 6 bases, 6 bases remained unmatched. This CDR3 is 15 amino acids long. CDR3 sequence reads: CASSSGTVANSPLHF. Here the CDR3 DNA reads TGTGCCAGCAGCTCCGGGACAGTCGCTAATTCACCCCTCCACTTT.

In this sample, this clone turned up once. This chain links TRBV5-6 with TRBJ1-2; tentatively, D is TRBD1 (6 bases). Deletions cut 2 bases from V and 5 bases from J, with 16 bases between. Germline V lookup: CDR1 SGHDT, CDR2 YYEEEE. This CDR3 comprises 15 residues. The CDR3 region is CASSLAGATVYGYTF. CDR3 nucleotides: TGTGCCAGCAGCTTAGCAGGGGCGACCGTGTATGGCTACACCTTC.

The chain combines TRBV5-5 with TRBJ1-5; tentative D call: TRBD1 (5 bases). Germline V gene sequence: CDR1 SGHKS, CDR2 YYEKEE (reference sequence). V was shortened by 3 bases and J by 0 bases, with 10 bases between the two germline ends. This CDR3 has 15 residues. The CDR3: CASSWGVDSNQPQHF. CDR3 in DNA: TGTGCCAGCAGCTGGGGGGTGGATAGCAATCAGCCCCAGCATTTT.

The gene calls are TRBV19 and TRBJ1-2, with TRBD1 matching 7 bases. The trim removed 3 bases at V and 8 bases at J, leaving 9 bases unmatched. The germline V gene encodes CDR1 LNHDA and CDR2 SQIVND (reference sequence). The CDR3 runs to 14 residues. CDR3 in DNA: TGTGCCAGTAGTATTTCGACAGGGTTTGGCGGCTACACCTTC. This sequence encodes CASSISTGFGGYTF.

This clone has at least ten counts. The chain employs TRBV6-6 and TRBJ1-1; no clear D gene. CDR3 length: 11 amino acids. The V gene's germline CDR1 is MNHNY and CDR2 SVGAGI (reference sequence). V was clipped by 2 bases and J by 11 bases, with 9 bases between them. CDR3 DNA: TGTGCCAGCAGTTACACCGGAGAGGCTTTCTTT. This codes for CASSYTGEAFF.

The rearrangement joins TRBV7-2 to TRBJ1-6; 7 nucleotides match TRBD1. The V segment lost 7 bases and the J segment 5 bases; nucleotides outside the gene matches: 20. The length of the CDR3 is 19 residues. The germline gives CDR1 SGHTA, CDR2 FQGNSA. CDR3 DNA: TGTGCCAGCACCCTTAGAGGGGGGAAGGGGGCGGCTAATAATTCACCCCTCCACTTT. Its protein is CASTLRGGKGAANNSPLHF.

J is TRBJ1-2 and V is TRBV7-2; D unclear. The V end lost 1 base, the J end lost 7 bases, and 4 bases lay between the germline ends. CDR1 SGHTA and CDR2 FQGNSA come from the germline V gene. CDR3 length: 11 residues. The DNA of the CDR3 is TGTGCCAGCAGCTTAGTGAGTGGCTACACCTTC. Translating gives CASSLVSGYTF.

V usage is TRBV6-2 or TRBV6-3 and J usage is TRBJ1-1, with TRBD1 as a possible D gene (6 bases). The germline V gene has CDR1 MNHEY and CDR2 SVGEGT. Deletions cut 5 bases from V and 5 bases from J, with 12 bases between. The CDR3 extends over 13 amino acids. DNA for the CDR3: TGTGCCAGCAGTGGTGGACAGAGGACTGAAGCTTTCTTT. Translating gives CASSGGQRTEAFF.

This clone was picked up a small number of times. This chain joins TRBV6-5 and TRBJ1-5, with no clear D. This CDR3 comprises 14 residues. The V end was cut by 5 bases, the J end by 1 base, with 9 bases between. Germline values: CDR1 MNHEY, CDR2 SVGAGI. The CDR3 DNA is TGTGCCAGCAGTCACACAGAGAGCAATCAGCCCCAGCATTTT. It translates to CASSHTESNQPQHF.

This chain joins TRBV3-1 (or the pseudogene TRBV3-2) and TRBJ1-2; 10 positions agree with TRBD1. Germline V gene data show CDR1 as LGHDT and CDR2 as YNNKEL (reference sequence). This CDR3 contains 13 residues. J gave up 4 bases and V 8 bases, and 4 bases lay outside the gene matches. Written as DNA, the CDR3 is TGTGCCAGCCGACAGGGGGCCGGCTATGGCTACACCTTC. This encodes CASRQGAGYGYTF.

The chain is built from TRBV5-1 and TRBJ2-3; TRBD2 aligns across 10 bases. The germline V gene encodes CDR1 SGHRS and CDR2 YFSETQ. The J segment lost 3 bases and the V segment lost 0 bases, leaving 7 bases of the junction unmatched. The length of the CDR3 is 17 residues. In DNA, the CDR3 is TGCGCCAGCAGCTTGGGTCTAGCGGGAGTTGGAACAGATACGCAGTATTTT. It is translated as CASSLGLAGVGTDTQYF. Full variable domain (outside the CDR3, taken from reference TRBV5-1 and TRBJ2-3): KAGVTQTPRYLIKTRGQQVTLSCSPISGHRSVSWYQQTPGQGLQFLFEYFSETQRNKGNFPGRFSGRQFSNSRSEMNVSTLELGDSALYLCASSLGLAGVGTDTQYFGPGTRLTVL.

This chain links TRBV10-3 with TRBJ2-1, with 7 bases that match TRBD2. The junction had 13 bases not matched to a gene; V was cut back by 6 bases and J by 5 bases. Germline V gene lookup returns CDR1 ENHRY and CDR2 SYGVKD. CDR3 length: 16 residues. CDR3 amino acids: CAIRGGGSGRDNEQFF. CDR3 nucleotides: TGTGCCATCAGGGGGGGTGGTAGCGGGCGTGACAATGAGCAGTTCTTC.

The chain uses TRBV10-3 and TRBJ2-1; 11 nucleotides match TRBD2. Germline V gene data show CDR1 as ENHRY and CDR2 as SYGVKD. The V gene end was trimmed by 4 bases and the J gene end by 9 bases; junction bases not matched to a gene: 8. There are 15 residues in the CDR3. The CDR3 sequence: CAISVLAGGKGEQFF. The CDR3, as DNA: TGTGCCATCAGTGTCTTAGCGGGAGGGAAAGGTGAGCAGTTCTTC.

CDR3 amino acids: CASSLASTDQPQHF. The CDR3 bases are TGCGCCAGCAGCTTGGCGAGTACGGATCAGCCCCAGCATTTT. The J gene is TRBJ1-5, the V gene TRBV5-1; no clear D. Germline-derived CDR1 and CDR2 are SGHRS and YFSETQ. There are 14 residues in the CDR3. The germline V and J ends were trimmed by 0 bases and 5 bases, with 9 bases remaining between them.

The chain combines TRBV27 with TRBJ1-1; 9 positions match TRBD1. The germline CDR1 and CDR2 sequences are MNHEY and SMNVEV (reference sequence). This CDR3 contains 15 residues. V gave up 6 bases and J gave up 4 bases; unmatched junction bases: 9. CDR3 sequence reads: CASRGRDRASTEAFF. As DNA, the CDR3 is TGTGCCAGCAGGGGCCGGGACAGGGCCAGCACTGAAGCTTTCTTT.

This clone came up once. The CDR3 region is CASSLVGTSVTEQFF. DNA of the CDR3: TGTGCCAGCAGCTTAGTCGGGACTAGCGTGACTGAGCAGTTCTTC. V is TRBV7-8 and J is TRBJ2-1; TRBD2 matches 10 bases. The CDR3 extends over 15 amino acids. The germline V gene encodes CDR1 SGHVS and CDR2 FQNEAQ. Germline trimming cut 1 base from V and 9 bases from J; bases unmatched to any gene: 6.

The J gene is TRBJ1-5, the V gene TRBV6-2 or TRBV6-3; 9 bases are shared with TRBD1. V lost 2 bases to trimming and J lost 4 bases; unmatched junction nucleotides: 6. CDR1 MNHEY and CDR2 SVGEGT come from the germline V gene. This CDR3 has 16 amino acids. In DNA, the CDR3 is TGTGCCAGCAGTTACAGTATGACAGGGGGGAATCAGCCCCAGCATTTT. This sequence encodes CASSYSMTGGNQPQHF.